This is a list of T cell receptor beta chains from one sample in a study of blood T cell repertoires in COVID-19. This table comes from immunoSEQ multiplex PCR, and its TCRdb copy is limited to in-frame clones, with some not included. The table shows 250,000 to 300,000 clones, with around 84% occurring only once. The sequencing sample was made of peripheral blood. The receptors originated from an older woman with COVID-19, enrolled during active disease. Both conserved end residues are part of each CDR3. Fields, in order: J gene, D gene, V gene, clone size, CDR3 protein, CDR3 DNA. D genes are given only for firm matches. Clone size is given for some rows only: seen once, a few or many times, or a class if the clone is expanded.

>TRBJ2-5|TRBD1|TRBV6-5|NA
CASKRGQGQETQYF
TGTGCCAGCAAGAGGGGACAGGGACAAGAGACCCAGTACTTC
>TRBJ1-1|TRBD1|TRBV28|many
CASSFLGTASNTEAFF
TGTGCCAGCAGTTTCCTGGGGACAGCATCTAACACTGAAGCTTTCTTT
>TRBJ1-2|NA|TRBV5-6|NA
CASSLRDTPEGYTF
TGTGCCAGCAGCTTGCGTGACACCCCAGAGGGCTACACCTTC
>TRBJ2-1|TRBD1|TRBV5-1|NA
CASSLPTGVHEQFF
TGCGCCAGCAGCCTACCGACAGGGGTCCATGAGCAGTTCTTC
>TRBJ2-2|NA|TRBV7-9|few
CASSPGHTGELFF
TGTGCCAGCAGCCCTGGCCACACCGGGGAGCTGTTTTTT
>TRBJ2-7|NA|TRBV29-1|NA
CSVADSYEQYF
TGCAGCGTCGCGGACAGCTACGAGCAGTACTTC
>TRBJ2-1|NA|TRBV14|NA
CASSRRYNEQFF
TGTGCCAGCAGCCGGCGGTACAATGAGCAGTTCTTC
>TRBJ2-5|NA|TRBV24-1|NA
CATSDRRQQETQYF
TGTGCCACCAGTGACCGCCGACAGCAAGAGACCCAGTACTTC
>TRBJ2-1|TRBD1|TRBV5-8|NA
CASRISTGTGYNEQFF
TGTGCCAGCCGGATTTCGACGGGGACAGGGTACAATGAGCAGTTCTTC
>TRBJ1-6|TRBD1|TRBV5-1|once
CASSSGQAHNSPLHF
TGCGCCAGCAGCTCGGGACAGGCCCATAATTCACCCCTCCACTTT
>TRBJ1-1|NA|TRBV29-1|once
CSVDRGGTEAFF
TGCAGCGTTGATCGAGGAGGGACTGAAGCTTTCTTT
>TRBJ2-7|TRBD1|TRBV6-5|once
CASRGDRGNSYEQYF
TGTGCCAGCAGAGGGGACAGGGGGAACTCCTACGAGCAGTACTTC
>TRBJ1-1|NA|TRBV30|NA
CAAGGEYTEAFF
TGTGCCGCTGGGGGGGAATACACTGAAGCTTTCTTT
>TRBJ1-2|NA|TRBV5-5|NA
CASSLSRKIYGYTF
TGTGCCAGCAGCTTGTCCAGGAAAATCTATGGCTACACCTTC
>TRBJ1-2|NA|TRBV25-1|few
CASSESTGSDGYTF
TGTGCCAGCAGTGAATCTACAGGTTCGGATGGCTACACCTTC
>TRBJ2-7|NA|TRBV19|NA
CASSTSIAEIYYEQYF
TGTGCCAGTAGTACGTCTATAGCGGAAATCTACTACGAGCAGTACTTC
>TRBJ1-5|TRBD1|TRBV6-5|NA
CAGSTGGDQPQHF
TGTGCCGGCTCGACAGGGGGGGATCAGCCCCAGCATTTT
>TRBJ1-3|TRBD1|TRBV6-5|NA
CAGRTGHTGNTIYF
TGTGCCGGACGGACAGGGCACACTGGAAACACCATATATTTT
>TRBJ1-6|NA|TRBV3-1/TRBV3-2|NA
CASSQEWVGSSPLHF
TGTGCCAGCAGCCAAGAATGGGTTGGGAGTTCACCCCTCCACTTT
>TRBJ2-5|TRBD1|TRBV5-4|NA
CASSSRDRVAETQYF
TGTGCCAGCAGCTCCCGGGACAGGGTGGCGGAGACCCAGTACTTC
>TRBJ2-6|TRBD2|TRBV7-2|NA
CASSPRLAGTSGANVLTF
TGTGCCAGCAGCCCTAGACTAGCGGGAACCTCTGGGGCCAACGTCCTGACTTTC
>TRBJ1-2|TRBD1|TRBV18|NA
CASSPQDRVDGYTF
TGTGCCAGCTCACCACAAGACAGGGTCGATGGCTACACCTTC
>TRBJ1-2|NA|TRBV6-1|NA
CASSEINPGPGYGYTF
TGTGCCAGCAGTGAAATAAACCCAGGCCCTGGCTATGGCTACACCTTC
>TRBJ2-7|NA|TRBV7-8|many
CASSSRRETFYEQYF
TGTGCCAGCAGCTCCCGTCGGGAGACCTTCTACGAGCAGTACTTC
>TRBJ2-2|TRBD2|TRBV5-1|NA
CASSPTSGSGGELFF
TGCGCCAGCAGCCCGACTAGCGGGAGCGGCGGGGAGCTGTTTTTT
>TRBJ1-2|NA|TRBV5-1|NA
CASSVDRRGYGYTF
TGCGCCAGCAGCGTCGACAGGCGAGGCTATGGCTACACCTTC
>TRBJ2-5|NA|TRBV27|NA
CASSSLGGVETQYF
TGTGCCAGCAGTTCCCTGGGGGGTGTGGAGACCCAGTACTTC
>TRBJ2-5|TRBD2|TRBV5-4|NA
CASSLGGLAAQETQYF
TGTGCCAGCAGCTTGGGAGGGCTAGCGGCCCAAGAGACCCAGTACTTC
>TRBJ2-5|TRBD2|TRBV6-2/TRBV6-3|NA
CASSYMSGSGKTQYF
TGTGCCAGCAGTTACATGAGCGGGAGCGGAAAGACCCAGTACTTC
>TRBJ2-3|NA|TRBV3-1/TRBV3-2|NA
CASSQGSGPWDTQYF
TGTGCCAGCAGCCAAGGATCAGGGCCTTGGGATACGCAGTATTTT
>TRBJ2-1|NA|TRBV5-1|NA
CASSSTPEWAYNEQFF
TGCGCCAGCAGCTCAACGCCGGAGTGGGCCTACAATGAGCAGTTCTTC
>TRBJ2-7|NA|TRBV28|NA
CASSTLPTGWEQYF
TGTGCCAGCAGTACCCTACCGACAGGTTGGGAGCAGTACTTC
>TRBJ1-2|NA|TRBV15|NA
CATSRETTGAYGYTF
TGTGCCACCAGCAGAGAAACAACAGGCGCCTATGGCTACACCTTC
>TRBJ2-6|TRBD1|TRBV14|NA
CASSQDRGPRVGANVLTF
TGTGCCAGCAGCCAGGACAGGGGGCCCCGAGTTGGGGCCAACGTCCTGACTTTC
>TRBJ2-2|NA|TRBV3-1/TRBV3-2|NA
CASSLRQGGNTGELFF
TGTGCCAGCAGCCTTCGACAGGGAGGGAACACCGGGGAGCTGTTTTTT
>TRBJ2-1|TRBD2|TRBV5-1|NA
CASSLGASGRGNEQFF
TGCGCCAGCAGCTTGGGTGCTAGCGGGAGAGGTAATGAGCAGTTCTTC
>TRBJ1-5|NA|TRBV12-3/TRBV12-4|NA
CASTSGGQPQHF
TGTGCCAGCACCAGCGGAGGTCAGCCCCAGCATTTT
>TRBJ2-3|TRBD2|TRBV7-3|NA
CASSLSGSSADTQYF
TGTGCCAGCAGTTTAAGCGGGAGCTCCGCAGATACGCAGTATTTT
>TRBJ2-3|NA|TRBV29-1|NA
CSVEIPAGHTDTQYF
TGCAGCGTTGAAATCCCAGCGGGACACACAGATACGCAGTATTTT
>TRBJ2-3|TRBD2|TRBV7-8|NA
CASSPGLAGGSTDTQYF
TGTGCCAGCAGCCCCGGTCTAGCGGGAGGAAGCACAGATACGCAGTATTTT
>TRBJ2-7|NA|TRBV7-2|NA
CASSSRGGSYEQYF
TGTGCCAGCAGCTCCCGAGGGGGAAGCTACGAGCAGTACTTC
>TRBJ2-1|TRBD1|TRBV19|NA
CASSSTGGRNEQFF
TGTGCCAGTAGTTCGACAGGGGGTCGCAATGAGCAGTTCTTC
>TRBJ2-7|NA|TRBV21-1|NA
CASSKGRGGEYYEQYF
TGTGCCAGCAGCAAAGGCCGGGGGGGAGAATACTACGAGCAGTACTTC
>TRBJ1-5|NA|TRBV19|NA
CASMLDWAVNQPQHF
TGTGCCAGTATGTTGGATTGGGCAGTAAATCAGCCCCAGCATTTT
>TRBJ2-2|TRBD2|TRBV30|NA
CAWNREGTPGELFF
TGTGCCTGGAACCGGGAGGGGACGCCGGGGGAGCTGTTTTTT
>TRBJ2-3|TRBD2|TRBV27|NA
CASGSGTRLTDTQYF
TGTGCCAGCGGATCCGGGACTAGGCTTACAGATACGCAGTATTTT
>TRBJ1-2|NA|TRBV7-9|NA
CASSSYGYTF
TGTGCCAGCAGCTCTTATGGCTACACCTTC
>TRBJ1-2|TRBD1|TRBV11-2|NA
CASSSTKVRPGTGAYGYTF
TGTGCCAGCAGCTCCACGAAAGTACGTCCCGGGACAGGGGCGTATGGCTACACCTTC
>TRBJ2-1|NA|TRBV12-3/TRBV12-4|NA
CASSLSSYNEQFF
TGTGCCAGCAGCTTGAGCTCCTACAATGAGCAGTTCTTC
>TRBJ2-1|TRBD2|TRBV6-2/TRBV6-3|NA
CASSDGTSGSRSQFF
TGTGCCAGCAGTGACGGGACTAGCGGGAGCCGTTCGCAGTTCTTC
>TRBJ2-2|NA|TRBV7-6|NA
CASSLTSKTNTGELFF
TGTGCCAGCAGCCTTACTAGCAAGACGAACACCGGGGAGCTGTTTTTT
>TRBJ2-2|TRBD2|TRBV10-3|NA
CATAGTSGRGTGELFF
TGTGCCACGGCCGGCACTAGCGGCCGGGGGACCGGGGAGCTGTTTTTT
>TRBJ2-7|NA|TRBV4-2|NA
CASSQGLAFTYEQYF
TGTGCCAGCAGCCAAGGGCTAGCGTTCACCTACGAGCAGTACTTC
>TRBJ1-3|NA|TRBV7-2|NA
CASSLEPSGNTIYF
TGTGCCAGCAGCTTAGAGCCCTCTGGAAACACCATATATTTT
>TRBJ1-4|NA|TRBV7-9|NA
CASSFQATNEKLFF
TGTGCCAGCAGCTTCCAGGCAACTAATGAAAAACTGTTTTTT
>TRBJ1-6|NA|TRBV11-3|NA
CASSSRQGKDSPLHF
TGTGCCAGCAGTAGCCGGCAGGGGAAGGATTCACCCCTCCACTTT
>TRBJ2-7|TRBD1|TRBV19|NA
CASSITQTGAYEQYF
TGTGCCAGTAGTATCACCCAGACAGGGGCCTACGAGCAGTACTTC
>TRBJ1-1|TRBD1|TRBV5-1|once
CASSSSGGRTEAFF
TGCGCCAGCAGCTCGTCAGGGGGAAGAACTGAAGCTTTCTTT
>TRBJ2-2|TRBD1|TRBV4-1|NA
CASSQLDRANTGELFF
TGCGCCAGCAGCCAACTGGACAGGGCGAACACCGGGGAGCTGTTTTTT
>TRBJ2-3|TRBD1|TRBV27|NA
CASSFRVGQGATDTQYF
TGTGCCAGCAGTTTTAGAGTAGGACAGGGGGCCACAGATACGCAGTATTTT